The clone carrying this T cell receptor beta chain was detected only a few times. Its antigen is as yet unknown. The data were taken from a study of sequential checkpoint blockade in melanoma. The overall study: TCRβ was sequenced from DNA of 91 pretreatment tumors. General study findings and limits: Pretreatment TIL clonality tracked with response in the nivolumab-first arm.

Germline assignment: CDR1 SGHNT and CDR2 YENEEA. The CDR3 is 15 residues long. V lost 6 bases, J lost 2 bases, and 14 bases lay in between. The protocol was immunoSEQ multiplex PCR, while the TCRdb copy is restricted to in-frame clones and leaves out a portion. The sample yields about 21,000 clones, 27% seen once. Documented treatment: randomized to nivolumab then ipilimumab (arm A) or the reverse (arm B). None of the patients previously received DNA-damaging chemotherapy. Here the sequenced sample was tumor tissue (inferred from file names), taken from a patient given nivolumab and ipilimumab in sequence. This TCR was sampled from a human donor with melanoma. The chain is built from TRBV11-3 and TRBJ1-5; maybe TRBD1 (5 bases). The CDR3 coding sequence is TGTGCCAGCAGGATTAGAGGGGCGGGCAATCAGCCCCAGCATTTT. It codes for CASRIRGAGNQPQHF. The full variable domain, rest sourced from reference TRBV11-3 and TRBJ1-5, is EAGVVQSPRYKIIEKKQPVAFWCNPISGHNTLYWYLQNLGQGPELLIRYENEEAVDDSQLPKDRFSAERLKGVDSTLKIQPAELGDSAVYLCASRIRGAGNQPQHFGDGTRLSIL.